This T cell receptor beta chain was captured by sequencing in a study of T cells in localized non-small cell lung cancer. Broader study findings: Uninvolved adjacent lung had higher T cell clonality than tumor and all other tissues. Owing to sequencing of a solitary tumor region, heterogeneity cannot be discounted.

Germline V gene data show CDR1 as LNHDA and CDR2 as SQIVND (reference sequence). The CDR3 consists of 14 residues. Trimming cost V 7 bases and J 1 base, with 13 bases left between them. Samples of adjacent lung lacking atypia were obtained no closer than 2 cm to the tumor margin. Libraries were prepared by immunoSEQ multiplex PCR; TCRdb keeps only in-frame clonotypes and omits some of them. The data show roughly 1,200 clones, about 20% seen once. In regard to this clone: Antigen specificity is unknown.

The receptor was derived from a male donor aged 60 or over with stage I lung adenocarcinoma. This material consisted of normal lung tissue next to the tumor, taken before any cancer treatment. This sequence joins TRBV19 and TRBJ1-1; D is unresolved. This CDR3 is CASIEGARNTEAFF. CDR3 DNA sequence: TGTGCCAGTATTGAGGGCGCTCGGAACACTGAAGCTTTCTTT.